The 20 T cell receptor beta chains reported below all come from one sample, sequenced in a study of T cell repertoires in cytomegalovirus infection. These receptors have no identified antigens. MiXCR was run by TCRdb on the reads, yielding one entry per CDR3 protein. The sample has approximately 76,000 distinct CDR3 sequences, about 24% seen once. The input for sequencing was CD8+ T cells from cultured PBMCs, taken from culture after CMV antigen stimulation. All receptors derive from a human donor in good health (CMV status not recorded). Some clones in this sample may be carry-over from other donors' samples.

This rearrangement joins TRBV11-2 to TRBJ2-7; TRBD1 matches 8 bases. This CDR3 contains 15 residues. V was clipped by 1 base and J by 1 base; unmatched bases: 3. Looked up from germline, CDR1 is SGHAT and CDR2 is FQNNGV. Written as DNA, the CDR3 is TGTGCCAGCAGCTTAGTACAGGGGGGTTCCTACGAGCAGTACTTC. Translated, it gives CASSLVQGGSYEQYF.

This clonotype was recorded only once. V usage is TRBV18 and J usage is TRBJ2-1; 9 nucleotides match TRBD1. Germline V gene sequence: CDR1 KGHSH, CDR2 LQKENI. V was pared by 4 bases and J by 0 bases, with 19 bases of the junction left unmatched. The CDR3 has 21 residues. The chain's CDR3 is CASSLQPTSPQGAASYNEQFF. CDR3 nucleotide sequence: TGTGCCAGCTCACTCCAACCAACTTCCCCACAGGGGGCGGCCTCCTACAATGAGCAGTTCTTC.

Notes on this clonotype: Germline is not matched at one junction end, which may reflect a read error. V gene TRBV6-6 combines with J gene TRBJ2-2, with a possible D match to TRBD2 (6 bases). The germline V gene encodes CDR1 MNHNY and CDR2 SVGAGI (reference sequence). This CDR3 is 14 amino acids long. CDR3 sequence: CASRPGGNSGELFF. The CDR3 DNA is TGTGCCAGCAGGCCTGGGGGGAACAGCGGGGAGCTGTTTTTT.

This clonotype was picked up many times. The V gene is TRBV7-2, the J gene TRBJ2-1; D remains unclear. The CDR3 totals 16 residues. Germline V gene data show CDR1 as SGHTA and CDR2 as FQGNSA. V dropped 5 bases and J dropped 0 bases, with 14 bases sitting between them. The CDR3 nucleotides read TGTGCCAGCAGCCCTCTAGGCAGGTCCTCCTACAATGAGCAGTTCTTC. Translated, it gives CASSPLGRSSYNEQFF.

This clonotype was observed many times. The rearrangement joins TRBV28 to TRBJ2-7; the D gene could be TRBD1 or TRBD2 (5 bases each). The germline CDR1 and CDR2 sequences are MDHEN and SYDVKM. CDR3 size: 15 residues. Trimming took 3 bases from V and 5 from J, leaving 17 bases between them. CDR3 DNA: TGTGCCAGCAGTTTTCGAGGGGTCACTCAACACGAGCAGTACTTC. It translates to CASSFRGVTQHEQYF.

The chain combines TRBV10-3 with TRBJ1-1; D is perhaps TRBD1 (6 bases). The CDR3 length is 15 residues. Germline loops: CDR1 ENHRY, CDR2 SYGVKD. V was cut by 6 bases and J by 1 base, with 15 bases left in between. CDR3: CAIRRTDERNTEAFF. For the CDR3, the DNA is TGTGCCATCAGACGGACAGACGAAAGGAACACTGAAGCTTTCTTT.

This clonotype appeared many times. The rearrangement joins TRBV12-3 or TRBV12-4 to TRBJ1-5; 8 bases map to TRBD1. With V trimmed by 4 bases and J by 6 bases, 5 bases remained unmatched. CDR3 size: 14 residues. CDR3 bases: TGTGCCAGCAGTTCAAGGACAGGGTTTCAGCCCCAGCATTTT. Amino acid sequence: CASSSRTGFQPQHF.

This chain uses TRBV27 with TRBJ1-2; the match to TRBD1 covers 7 bases. Trimming at V came to 7 bases and at J to 4 bases, leaving 6 bases not matched to a gene. CDR3 length: 13 residues. The germline CDR1 and CDR2 sequences are MNHEY and SMNVEV (reference sequence). The CDR3, as DNA: TGTGCCAGCAAATTGACAGGGACCTATGGCTACACCTTC. This gives the protein CASKLTGTYGYTF.

This clonotype came up many times. The rearrangement links TRBV7-2 to TRBJ1-5; D gene uncertain. V lost 1 base and J 7 bases, leaving 5 bases between the germline ends. The CDR3 spans 12 residues. CDR1 SGHTA and CDR2 FQGNSA come from the germline V gene. The CDR3 reads CASSLEHQPQHF. The CDR3 DNA sequence: TGTGCCAGCAGCTTAGAACACCAGCCCCAGCATTTT.

The chain couples TRBV5-1 to TRBJ2-5; 7 positions match TRBD1. The length of the CDR3 is 15 residues. J gave up 2 bases and V 4 bases, and 8 bases lay outside the gene matches. CDR1 and CDR2 from the germline V gene are SGHRS and YFSETQ. The chain's CDR3 is CASSPNRQGQETQYF. The DNA of the CDR3 is TGCGCCAGCAGCCCTAATCGACAGGGACAAGAGACCCAGTACTTC.

This clonotype has a handful of counts. The rearrangement uses TRBV27 and TRBJ2-7; weak D call: TRBD1 (6 bases). Trimming stripped 5 bases from V and 4 bases from J, with 18 bases between. Germline V gene sequence: CDR1 MNHEY, CDR2 SMNVEV (reference sequence). The CDR3 is made up of 15 amino acids. The DNA for the CDR3 is TGTGCCAGCAGTCCCCGCGTACAGGGTTTGTACGAGCAGTACTTC. Protein product: CASSPRVQGLYEQYF.

This clonotype has at least ten counts. The chain is built from TRBV6-1 and TRBJ1-2; TRBD1 might be the D (5 bases). Trimming cost V 9 bases and J 2 bases, with 10 bases left between them. This CDR3 is built from 12 residues. The germline CDR1 and CDR2 sequences are MNHNS and SASEGT. In DNA, the CDR3 is TGTGCCAGTACCGGGGGGAACTATGGCTACACCTTC. It specifies CASTGGNYGYTF.

This chain connects TRBV10-2 to TRBJ1-2; D may be TRBD1 (5 bases). Germline V gene data show CDR1 as WSHSY and CDR2 as SAAADI. V was pared by 0 bases and J by 6 bases, with 11 bases between. The CDR3 is 14 residues long. The CDR3 coding sequence is TGCGCCAGCAGTGAGTCGCCAGGGTTAGATGGCTACACCTTC. This codes for CASSESPGLDGYTF.

The chain is built from TRBV9 and TRBJ1-2; D possibly corresponds to TRBD1 (6 bases). The CDR3 runs to 14 residues. The ends were cut back, 0 bases at V and 8 bases at J, with 14 bases in the middle. CDR1 and CDR2 from the germline V gene are SGDLS and YYNGEE. The CDR3 loop reads CASSVDLGASGYTF. CDR3 in DNA: TGTGCCAGCAGCGTAGATTTGGGGGCCAGCGGCTACACCTTC.

V gene TRBV2 combines with J gene TRBJ2-7; 10 bases fit TRBD1. V lost 4 bases to trimming and J lost 3 bases; unmatched junction nucleotides: 9. The CDR3 has 16 residues. Germline CDR1 SNHLY, CDR2 FYNNEI. This CDR3 is CASSAHPGTGDYEQYF. CDR3 nucleotides: TGTGCCAGCAGTGCCCACCCCGGGACAGGGGACTACGAGCAGTACTTC.

The chain has TRBV13 and TRBJ1-3, with D unresolved. The V end was cut by 2 bases, the J end by 0 bases, with 8 bases between. CDR1 and CDR2 from the germline V gene are PRHDT and FYEKMQ (reference sequence). The CDR3 is made up of 15 amino acids. This chain's CDR3 is CASSLRVSSGNTIYF. CDR3 bases: TGTGCCAGCAGCTTACGGGTTAGCTCTGGAAACACCATATATTTT.

This chain connects TRBV14 to TRBJ2-2; 9 bases agree with TRBD2. There are 17 residues in the CDR3. Germline CDR1 and CDR2: SGHDN and FVKESK. Unmatched junction bases numbered 11, after V lost 1 base and J lost 8 bases. This chain's CDR3 is CASSQVVLAGVVGELFF. The DNA for the CDR3 is TGTGCCAGCAGCCAAGTCGTTTTAGCGGGAGTCGTGGGGGAGCTGTTTTTT.

The chain carries TRBV5-8 and TRBJ1-1; 8 nucleotides line up with TRBD1. Looked up from germline, CDR1 is SGHTS and CDR2 is YDEGEE. J lost 0 bases, V lost 0 bases, and 4 bases had no gene match. The CDR3 runs 16 residues. The CDR3 bases are TGTGCCAGCAGCTTGGAGGCAGGGGGCATGAACACTGAAGCTTTCTTT. Its protein product is CASSLEAGGMNTEAFF. Supplemented by reference TRBV5-8 and TRBJ1-1, the full variable domain reads EAGVTQSPTHLIKTRGQQATLRCSPISGHTSVYWYQQALGLGLQFLLWYDEGEERNRGNFPPRFSGRQFPNYSSELNVNALELEDSALYLCASSLEAGGMNTEAFFGQGTRLTVV.

This clonotype was detected ten times or more. This CDR3 reads CASSLIVNEQFF. CDR3 DNA: TGTGCCAGCAGCTTAATCGTCAATGAGCAGTTCTTC. The chain joins TRBV7-2 to TRBJ2-1; D is unresolved. Trimming took 2 bases from V and 6 from J, leaving 5 bases between them. The CDR3 runs to 12 residues. Germline CDR1 is SGHTA and CDR2 is FQGNSA. The entire variable domain, with the rest obtained from reference TRBV7-2 and TRBJ2-1, is as follows: GAGVSQSPSNKVTEKGKDVELRCDPISGHTALYWYRQSLGQGLEFLIYFQGNSAPDKSGLPSDRFSAERTGGSVSTLTIQRTQQEDSAVYLCASSLIVNEQFFGPGTRLTVL.

For this clonotype: A much larger clone is a single base away; this may be a read error. V usage is TRBV30 and J usage is TRBJ2-5; tentatively, D is TRBD2 (7 bases). The V end lost 8 bases, the J end lost 5 bases, and 21 bases lay between the germline ends. The CDR3 loop spans 14 amino acids. Germline CDR1 is GTSNPN and CDR2 is SVGIG (reference sequence). In nucleotides, the CDR3 is TGTGCCAGGGGGGGGGAAGGGATTGATGAGACCCAGTACTTC. Its protein is CARGGEGIDETQYF.